This TCR beta chain was obtained from a study of glioma-infiltrating T cells after dendritic cell vaccination. Worth noting for this clone: Antigen specificity is unknown.

Findings and limits, study-wide: Patients with more pretreatment TILs had longer time to progression and survival.

Profiled with immunoSEQ multiplex PCR; TCRdb holds only in-frame clones, not every one. The sample carries approximately 91,000 clones, approximately 78% recorded once. The CDR3 is 14 amino acids. With 0 bases clipped from V and 3 bases from J, the junction kept 2 bases outside the gene matches. The germline V gene encodes CDR1 SGHRS and CDR2 YFSETQ. Time point: after dendritic cell vaccination, including at tumor progression/relapse. This clonotype originated in a human donor with glioblastoma. The sample consisted of blood, taken after dendritic cell vaccination. The rearrangement links TRBV5-1 to TRBJ2-7; 8 bases map to TRBD2. The DNA for the CDR3 is TGCGCCAGCAGCTTGGCGGGAGGGCGCTACGAGCAGTACGTC. Residues: CASSLAGGRYEQYV.